The clone carrying this T cell receptor (beta chain) was counted at least ten times. What it recognizes is unknown. The data belong to a study of molecular identifiers for immune sequencing clone quantification. Methods described previously, with TCR primers listed, were used for bulk TCR libraries. TCRdb independently ran MiXCR on the PCR reads; one entry per CDR3 protein. The data contain 65,000 to 70,000 distinct CDR3 sequences, over 15% of them singletons. Study-level findings and limits: Clones that had above 20 RNA copies took up over 99% of effector molecules but under 1% in naive cells.

Germline CDR1 MNHNY, CDR2 SVGAGI (reference sequence). The CDR3 totals 15 residues. V lost 6 bases and J lost 0, with 12 bases in between. CD8+CD4-CCR7+CD45RA+ cells were sorted as naive CD8 T cells. The source material was naive CD8+ T cells from blood, with Jurkat cell RNA spiked in. The subset denotes: FACS-sorted CD8+CD4-CCR7+CD45RA+ naive T cells. This chain joins TRBV6-6 and TRBJ1-5; no firm D call. The sequence derives from a human donor in good health. Some libraries in this study had Jurkat cell RNA spiked in. CDR3 amino acids: CASRSDGYSNQPQHF. CDR3 nucleotide sequence: TGTGCCAGCAGGTCGGACGGTTATAGCAATCAGCCCCAGCATTTT.